Listed here are 6 T cell receptor beta chains from one sample, sequenced in a study of T cell responses to AZD1222 COVID-19 vaccine (dated by TCRdb to the early 2020s). The time point label for this specimen denotes: baseline before first vaccination. Libraries were made using the immunoSEQ multiplex PCR assay. Imported from immuneACCESS, the table was reduced by TCRdb to in-frame sequences with V and J called. These copies leave out some clones; in studies compared against another copy, an unresolved V gene accounts for under half, and the cause of the remainder is not known. This sample gives 90,000 or so clones in total; under 90% of them show up just once. About 2.2% of the sample is held by the ten biggest clonotypes. The starting material was peripheral blood, obtained on day 0 of AZD1222 vaccination. These TCRs come from an adult in good health.

This chain's CDR3 is CASSAFNEQFF. The CDR3 region has the DNA TGTGCCAGCAGTGCGTTCAATGAGCAGTTCTTC. The V gene is TRBV6-6, the J gene TRBJ2-1; no firm D call. CDR3 length: 11 residues. The ends were cut back, 5 bases at V and 6 bases at J, with 5 bases in the middle. Per germline, CDR1 MNHNY and CDR2 SVGAGI (reference sequence).

The chain's CDR3 is CASSWGQNSYNEQFF. CDR3 nucleotide sequence: TGCGCCAGCAGCTGGGGACAGAACTCCTACAATGAGCAGTTCTTC. The J gene is TRBJ2-1, the V gene TRBV5-1; 7 bases match TRBD1. This CDR3 spans 15 amino acids. Germline trimming cut 3 bases from V and 0 bases from J; bases unmatched to any gene: 3. In germline, CDR1 is SGHRS, CDR2 YFSETQ.

This chain uses TRBV3-1 (or the pseudogene TRBV3-2) with TRBJ1-4, with 7 bases that match TRBD1. With 4 bases clipped from V and 7 bases from J, the junction kept 6 bases outside the gene matches. CDR1 and CDR2 (germline): LGHDT, YNNKEL (reference sequence). The CDR3 spans 14 residues. The CDR3 here is CASSPTGDGEKLFF. Here the CDR3 DNA reads TGTGCCAGCAGCCCTACAGGGGACGGTGAAAAACTGTTTTTT.

This chain connects TRBV7-8 to TRBJ2-5, with TRBD1 as a possible D gene (7 bases). The ends were cut back, 5 bases at V and 1 base at J, with 14 bases in the middle. This CDR3 comprises 15 residues. Germline assignment: CDR1 SGHVS and CDR2 FQNEAQ. As DNA, the CDR3 is TGTGCCAGCAGCCCACAGGGGAGGCTCCAAGAGACCCAGTACTTC. The encoded protein is CASSPQGRLQETQYF.

V and J are TRBV19 and TRBJ2-6, with 7 positions matching TRBD1. Per germline, CDR1 LNHDA and CDR2 SQIVND (reference sequence). The CDR3 has 17 amino acids. Trimming at V came to 6 bases and at J to 4 bases, leaving 12 bases not matched to a gene. The CDR3 loop reads CASRHRGPSPGANVLTF. The CDR3 DNA sequence: TGTGCCAGTAGGCACAGGGGCCCTTCGCCGGGGGCCAACGTCCTGACTTTC.

The V and J genes are TRBV30 and TRBJ1-6; TRBD1 might be the D (5 bases). The CDR3 contains 13 residues. Germline CDR1 is GTSNPN and CDR2 is SVGIG (reference sequence). Trimming left V 4 bases short and J 6 bases short, with 10 bases between. CDR3 amino acids: CAWTGILNSPLHF. The CDR3 DNA reads as TGTGCCTGGACAGGGATCCTTAATTCACCCCTCCACTTT.